Each of the 9 T cell receptor beta chains below was sequenced from the same sample in a study of response to subunit inactivated influenza vaccine. From the RT-PCR reads, TCRdb called clonotypes with MiXCR, one entry per CDR3 protein. The sample contains roughly 500,000 distinct CDR3 sequences, about 15% of which appear only once. The sample here was CD4+ T cells sorted from PBMCs, taken around 25 months after vaccination. The receptors here all came from a man aged 45 to 75 who received an inactivated influenza vaccine.

This clonotype was seen a handful of times. The J gene is TRBJ2-2, the V gene TRBV7-2, with D maybe TRBD2 (6 bases). The CDR3 runs to 16 residues. Germline V gene data show CDR1 as SGHTA and CDR2 as FQGNSA. V was pared by 4 bases and J by 6 bases, with 18 bases between. CDR3 sequence reads: CASSSPGAVAPGELFF. CDR3 DNA: TGTGCCAGCAGCTCCCCGGGAGCTGTAGCCCCCGGGGAGCTGTTTTTT.

The V and J genes are TRBV4-2 and TRBJ2-7, with TRBD1 as a possible D gene (6 bases). The germline gives CDR1 LGHNA, CDR2 YNFKEQ. With 0 bases removed from V and 2 bases from J, the gap between germline ends came to 14 bases. This CDR3 region has 16 residues. The CDR3 region has the DNA TGTGCCAGCAGCCAAGAGGCCGGGACATTTCCCTACGAGCAGTACTTC. Encoded protein: CASSQEAGTFPYEQYF.

This clonotype was recorded a few times. The chain carries TRBV12-3 or TRBV12-4 and TRBJ2-2; the D gene is possibly TRBD2 (6 bases). The CDR3 runs to 14 residues. Trimming took 6 bases from V and 3 from J, leaving 11 bases between them. CDR3 in DNA: TGTGCCAGCAGGGGGGGATATTACACCGGGGAGCTGTTTTTT. Its translation is CASRGGYYTGELFF.

This clonotype was counted only a few times. The V call is TRBV5-1, the J call TRBJ2-7; TRBD1 matches 8 bases. The germline CDR1 and CDR2 sequences are SGHRS and YFSETQ. This CDR3 spans 12 amino acids. V lost 6 bases to trimming and J lost 6 bases; unmatched junction nucleotides: 5. This CDR3 is CASTPGGGEQYF. The CDR3 region has the DNA TGCGCCAGCACCCCAGGGGGCGGCGAGCAGTACTTC.

J is TRBJ1-1 and V is TRBV7-2, with 8 bases identical to TRBD1. The CDR3 totals 13 residues. Trimming took 5 bases from V and 6 from J; bases not matched to a gene: 5. Germline assignment: CDR1 SGHTA and CDR2 FQGNSA. Here the CDR3 reads CASSQGARSEAFF. For the CDR3, the DNA is TGTGCCAGCAGCCAGGGGGCGCGGTCTGAAGCTTTCTTT.

This clonotype was counted between two and nine times. The chain is built from TRBV7-3 and TRBJ2-1, with 8 bases identical to TRBD2. Germline V gene lookup returns CDR1 SGHTA and CDR2 FQGTGA. CDR3 length: 13 amino acids. J gave up 5 bases and V 9 bases, and 6 bases lay outside the gene matches. CDR3: CASGLARDNEQFF. For the CDR3, the DNA is TGTGCCAGTGGACTAGCTCGGGACAATGAGCAGTTCTTC.

The table lists this clonotype with a few counts. The chain has TRBV3-1 and TRBJ2-1; D is ambiguous. The CDR3 extends over 14 amino acids. Per the germline V gene, CDR1 is LGHDT and CDR2 is YNNKEL (reference sequence). V shed 3 bases and J shed 8 bases, with 14 bases lying between them. The chain's CDR3 is CASSHRWQSHEQFF. The DNA of the CDR3 is TGTGCCAGCAGCCACCGTTGGCAGTCCCATGAGCAGTTCTTC.

The chain recombines TRBV5-1 with TRBJ1-1, with no clear D. The germline CDR1 and CDR2 sequences are SGHRS and YFSETQ. The CDR3 extends over 13 amino acids. V was clipped by 4 bases and J by 6 bases, with 13 bases between them. CDR3 sequence (DNA): TGCGCCAGCAGCACAAGGAGCGACGCTGAAGCTTTCTTT. This codes for CASSTRSDAEAFF.

Only a few counts were recorded for this clonotype. The chain couples TRBV29-1 to TRBJ2-7; TRBD2 matches 10 bases. Germline lookup yields CDR1 SQVTM and CDR2 ANQGSEA. With 1 base clipped from V and 4 bases from J, the junction kept 7 bases outside the gene matches. The CDR3 runs 15 residues. The CDR3 DNA is TGCAGCGTTGAAGTTGGGACTAGCGTTTTATACGAGCAGTACTTC. Amino acids: CSVEVGTSVLYEQYF.